This T cell receptor (beta chain) was obtained from a study of a mutant IDH1 vaccine in newly diagnosed glioma. As for the study in general: Patients got radiotherapy, temozolomide, or both beforehand, and most got both. Held at week 35, visit V12 was the safety follow-up, and visit V13 followed at week 47.

To note about this clone: Its antigen is currently unknown.

Germline-derived CDR1 and CDR2 are LNHDA and SQIVND (reference sequence). The V and J ends lost 6 bases and 1 base respectively, with 4 bases between them. The CDR3 extends over 12 amino acids. The method was immunoSEQ multiplex PCR; TCRdb's version includes in-frame clones alone and lacks a portion of them. The table includes tens of thousands of clones, 74% detected once. Time point denoted: week 35, safety follow-up. Doses comprised 300 ug of mutant IDH1 20-mer peptide each, plus topical imiquimod. The sequences come from PBMCs, collected from a glioma patient whose treatment included an IDH1 peptide vaccine. The chain uses TRBV19 and TRBJ1-5, with unresolved D. This receptor was obtained from a man aged 45 to 65 with glioma. The CDR3 coding sequence is TGTGCCAGTAGACACAGCAATCAGCCCCAGCATTTT. Translating it yields CASRHSNQPQHF.